In this sample, the clone carrying this T cell receptor beta chain turned up a few times. This entry is derived from a study of CD8 T cells in ankylosing spondylitis. Deletions cut 1 base from V and 4 bases from J, with 12 bases between. In germline, CDR1 is SGHKS, CDR2 YYEKEE (reference sequence). The CDR3 runs 14 residues. MiXCR was run by TCRdb on the 5' RACE reads, yielding one entry per CDR3 protein. The table has approximately 150,000 distinct CDR3 sequences, 25% to 35% seen once; the top ten hold about 6.3%. The clonotype comes from a male donor with ankylosing spondylitis. The sequenced material came from synovial fluid, either unsorted or a sorted T cell fraction (not recorded which). This chain links TRBV5-5 with TRBJ2-7, with TRBD1 as a possible D gene (6 bases). The DNA for the CDR3 is TGTGCCAGCAGCTTGTCAGGGGCTAATTACGAGCAGTACTTC. This codes for CASSLSGANYEQYF.